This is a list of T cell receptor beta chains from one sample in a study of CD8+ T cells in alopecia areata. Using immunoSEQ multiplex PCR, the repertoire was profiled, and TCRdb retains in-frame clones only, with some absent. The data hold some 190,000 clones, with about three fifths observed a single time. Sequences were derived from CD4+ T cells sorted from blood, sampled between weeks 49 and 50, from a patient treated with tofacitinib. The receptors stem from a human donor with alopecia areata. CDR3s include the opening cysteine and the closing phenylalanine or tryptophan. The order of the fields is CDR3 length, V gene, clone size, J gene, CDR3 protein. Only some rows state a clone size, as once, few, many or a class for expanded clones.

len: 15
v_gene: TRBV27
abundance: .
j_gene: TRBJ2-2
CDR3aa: CASSFLGRGGGELFF

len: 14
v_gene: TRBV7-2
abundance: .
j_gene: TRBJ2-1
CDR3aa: CASSSVAFQNEQFF

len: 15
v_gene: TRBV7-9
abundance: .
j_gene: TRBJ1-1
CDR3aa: CASSPGPSDGTEAFF

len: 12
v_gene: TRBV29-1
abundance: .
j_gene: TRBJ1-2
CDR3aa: CSESGQLYGYTF

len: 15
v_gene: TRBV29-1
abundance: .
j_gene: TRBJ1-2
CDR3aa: CSVETSRDRDYGYTF

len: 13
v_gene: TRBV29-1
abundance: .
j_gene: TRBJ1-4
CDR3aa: CSVAQGMREKLFF

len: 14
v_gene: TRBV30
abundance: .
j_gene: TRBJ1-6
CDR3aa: CAWTPDLGNSPLHF

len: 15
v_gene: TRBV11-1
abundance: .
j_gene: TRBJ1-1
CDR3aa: CASSLLGQIKGEAFF

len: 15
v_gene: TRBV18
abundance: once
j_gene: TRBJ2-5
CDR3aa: CASSLSGTRGETQYF

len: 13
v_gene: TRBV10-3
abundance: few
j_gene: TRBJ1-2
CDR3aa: CAISESPRDGYTF

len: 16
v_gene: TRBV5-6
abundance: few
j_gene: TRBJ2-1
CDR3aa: CASSPISVVGGYEQFF

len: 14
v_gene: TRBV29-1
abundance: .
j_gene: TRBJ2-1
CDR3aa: CSVGGRRTYNEQFF

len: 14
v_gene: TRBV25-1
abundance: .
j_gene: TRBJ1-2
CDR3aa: CASSEMDRAYGYTF

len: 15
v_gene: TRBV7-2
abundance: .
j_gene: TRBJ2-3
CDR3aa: CASSFRPFSTDTQYF

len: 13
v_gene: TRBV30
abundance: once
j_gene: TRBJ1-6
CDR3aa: CAWTHRNNSPLHF

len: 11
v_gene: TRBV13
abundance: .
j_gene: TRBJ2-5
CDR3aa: CASSAGETQYF

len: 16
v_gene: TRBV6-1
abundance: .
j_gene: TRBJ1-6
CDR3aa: CASSEASGGNNSPLHF

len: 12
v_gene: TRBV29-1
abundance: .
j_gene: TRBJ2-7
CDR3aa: CSVRQQSYEQYF

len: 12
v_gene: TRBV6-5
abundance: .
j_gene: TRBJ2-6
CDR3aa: CASRAGANVLTF

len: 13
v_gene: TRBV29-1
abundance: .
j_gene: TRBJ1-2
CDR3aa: CSVEGQGKGGYTF

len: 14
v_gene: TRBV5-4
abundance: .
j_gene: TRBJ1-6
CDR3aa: CASSLQGQASPLHF

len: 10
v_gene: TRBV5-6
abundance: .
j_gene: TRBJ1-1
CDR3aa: CASTQIEAFF

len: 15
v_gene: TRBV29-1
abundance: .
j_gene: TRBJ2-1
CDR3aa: CSGRLQTTTNNEQFF

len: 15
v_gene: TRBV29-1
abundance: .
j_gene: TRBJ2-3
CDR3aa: CSVADGGTRTDTQYF

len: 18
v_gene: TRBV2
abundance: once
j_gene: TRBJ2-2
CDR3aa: CASSDDRTSKVNTGELFF

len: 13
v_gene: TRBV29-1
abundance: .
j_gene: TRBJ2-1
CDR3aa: CSGEDNRGHEQFF

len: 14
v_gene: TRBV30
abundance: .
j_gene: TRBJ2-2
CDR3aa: CAWSVLRMDRELFF

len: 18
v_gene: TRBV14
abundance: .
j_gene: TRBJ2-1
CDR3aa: CASSRKGVGVNSINEQFF

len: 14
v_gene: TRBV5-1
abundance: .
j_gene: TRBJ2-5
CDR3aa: CASSYGWGQETQYF

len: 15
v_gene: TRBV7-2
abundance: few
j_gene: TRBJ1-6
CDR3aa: CASSLGDLNNSPLHF

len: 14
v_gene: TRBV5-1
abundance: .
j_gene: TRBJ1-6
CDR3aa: CASSLARLNSPLHF

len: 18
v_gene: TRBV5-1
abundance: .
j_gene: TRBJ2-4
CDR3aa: CASSRDGKISQAKNIQYF

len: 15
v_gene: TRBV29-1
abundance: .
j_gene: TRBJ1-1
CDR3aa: CSVGRGDRRGVRAFF

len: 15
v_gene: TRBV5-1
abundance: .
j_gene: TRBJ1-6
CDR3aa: CASSLEVGRNSPLHF

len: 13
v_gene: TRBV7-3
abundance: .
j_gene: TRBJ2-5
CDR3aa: CASSPQGGETQYF

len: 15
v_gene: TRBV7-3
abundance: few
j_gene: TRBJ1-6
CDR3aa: CASSYTGTDNSPLHF

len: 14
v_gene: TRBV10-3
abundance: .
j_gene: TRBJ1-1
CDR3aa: CAISESKANTEAFF

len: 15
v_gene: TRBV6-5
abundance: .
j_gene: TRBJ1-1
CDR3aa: CASSYGDRAWAEAFF

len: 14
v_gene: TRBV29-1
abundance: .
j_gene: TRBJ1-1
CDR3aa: CSAGTGAPNTEAFF

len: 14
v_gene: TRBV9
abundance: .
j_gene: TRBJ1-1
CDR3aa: CASSVEGAVSEAFF

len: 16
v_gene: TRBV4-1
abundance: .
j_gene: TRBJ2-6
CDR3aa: CASSRGPDNGANVLTF

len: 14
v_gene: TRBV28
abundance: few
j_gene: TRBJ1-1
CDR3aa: CASEEGALNTEAFF

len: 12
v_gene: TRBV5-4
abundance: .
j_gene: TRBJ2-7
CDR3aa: CASRDYRGPQYF

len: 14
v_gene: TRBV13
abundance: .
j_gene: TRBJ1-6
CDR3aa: CASSLESKNSPLHF

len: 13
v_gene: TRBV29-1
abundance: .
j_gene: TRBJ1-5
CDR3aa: CSTQTGGGQPQHF

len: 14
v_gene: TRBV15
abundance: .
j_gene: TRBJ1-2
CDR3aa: CATSRGGGDYGYTF

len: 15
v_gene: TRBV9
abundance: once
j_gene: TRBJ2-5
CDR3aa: CASSAGGLPQETQYF

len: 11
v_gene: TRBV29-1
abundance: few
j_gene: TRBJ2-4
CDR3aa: CSAPFGDIQYF

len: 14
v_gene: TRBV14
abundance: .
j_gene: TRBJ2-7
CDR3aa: CASSQWRVGGEQYF

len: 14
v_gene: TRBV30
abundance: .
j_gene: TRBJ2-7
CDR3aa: CAWSGQGPSYEQYF

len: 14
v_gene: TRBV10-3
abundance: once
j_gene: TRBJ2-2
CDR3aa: CASAQFPTTGELFF

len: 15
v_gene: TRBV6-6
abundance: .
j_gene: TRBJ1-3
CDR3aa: CASSEPGRRGNTIYF

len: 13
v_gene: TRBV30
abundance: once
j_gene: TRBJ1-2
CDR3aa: CAWSVRQGDGYTF

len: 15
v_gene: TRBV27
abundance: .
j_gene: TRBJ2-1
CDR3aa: CASSLEGGSYNEQFF

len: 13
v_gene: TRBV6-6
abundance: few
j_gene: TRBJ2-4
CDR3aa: CASTGQNKNIQYF

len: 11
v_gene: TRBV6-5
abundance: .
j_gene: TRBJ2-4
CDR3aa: CASSYGRIQYF

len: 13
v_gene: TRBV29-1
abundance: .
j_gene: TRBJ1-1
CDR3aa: CSVKVTGDTEAFF

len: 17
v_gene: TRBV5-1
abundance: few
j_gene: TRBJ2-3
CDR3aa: CASSLGMSGGRRDTQYF

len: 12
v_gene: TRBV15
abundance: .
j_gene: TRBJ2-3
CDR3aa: CATSRAVHTQYF

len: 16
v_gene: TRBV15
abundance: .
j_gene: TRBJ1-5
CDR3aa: CATSRAGIPFGQPQHF